The 28 T cell receptor beta chains listed next were all sequenced from one sample in a study of shared clonotypes between healthy human individuals. Profiled with immunoSEQ multiplex PCR; TCRdb holds only in-frame clones, not every one. The sample lists 110,000 or so clones, about two thirds seen once, with just under 25% in the top ten. What was sequenced was memory CD8+ T cells sorted from blood. Indicated subset: CD45RO+ cells pooled with CCR7-negative TemRA cells. These receptors were taken from a woman in her twenties or thirties in good health.

The chain joins TRBV20-1 to TRBJ2-7; D tentatively reads TRBD1 or TRBD2 (6 bases each). CDR1 and CDR2 from the germline V gene are DFQATT and SNEGSKA (reference sequence). Trimming left V 4 bases short and J 11 bases short, with 15 bases between. This CDR3 contains 11 residues. This CDR3 reads CSAIMGRDKYF. The CDR3 nucleotides read TGCAGTGCTATAATGGGGCGGGACAAGTACTTC.

The chain is built from TRBV2 and TRBJ2-1, with 8 bases lining up with TRBD1. This CDR3 region has 15 residues. CDR1 is SNHLY and CDR2 is FYNNEI in the germline V gene. Losses at the gene ends were 6 bases for V and 0 bases for J; bases not matched to a gene: 4. CDR3 DNA: TGTGCCAGCAGACTACAGGGGGTCTCCTACAATGAGCAGTTCTTC. Translating gives CASRLQGVSYNEQFF.

There are many counts of this clone. The chain is built from TRBV4-1 and TRBJ1-1; D perhaps matches TRBD1 (6 bases). The V end lost 2 bases, the J end lost 3 bases, and 7 bases lay between the germline ends. The germline CDR1 and CDR2 sequences are MGHRA and YSYEKL. This CDR3 is 13 amino acids long. This CDR3 reads CASSQHRDTEAFF. The CDR3 DNA reads TGCGCCAGCAGCCAACACAGGGACACTGAAGCTTTCTTT.

The V gene is TRBV11-2, the J gene TRBJ2-4; TRBD2 matches at 9 bases. The germline CDR1 and CDR2 sequences are SGHAT and FQNNGV. CDR3 length: 19 residues. Trimming cost V 4 bases and J 0 bases; bases outside gene matches: 13. In DNA form, the CDR3 reads TGTGCCAGCAGCTCTGGTGCTAGCGGGGTTACTCTAGCCAAAAACATTCAGTACTTC. It specifies CASSSGASGVTLAKNIQYF.

This clone turned up a few times. This rearrangement joins TRBV27 to TRBJ2-3; the match to TRBD1 covers 12 bases. Germline CDR1 MNHEY, CDR2 SMNVEV (reference sequence). This CDR3 has 19 residues. V lost 0 bases to trimming and J lost 4 bases; unmatched junction nucleotides: 11. The CDR3 DNA follows: TGTGCCAGCAGTTTATCGGCGTTCATGGGGACAGGGGGCCCAGATACGCAGTATTTT. Encoded protein: CASSLSAFMGTGGPDTQYF.

The chain has TRBV28 and TRBJ1-3; the D gene is possibly TRBD1 (5 bases). The CDR3 consists of 18 residues. V lost 1 base, J lost 0 bases, and 16 bases lay in between. CDR1 MDHEN and CDR2 SYDVKM come from the germline V gene. CDR3 coding DNA: TGTGCCAGCAGTTTATCCGTGATGGCGGGGACCTCTGGAAACACCATATATTTT. Protein product: CASSLSVMAGTSGNTIYF.

The J gene is TRBJ2-2, the V gene TRBV25-1; the D gene is possibly TRBD1 (6 bases). Per germline, CDR1 MGHDK and CDR2 SYGVNS. V lost 4 bases and J lost 4, with 10 bases in between. The CDR3 extends over 14 amino acids. This CDR3 is CASSVWGPTGELFF. The CDR3 region has the DNA TGTGCCAGCAGTGTTTGGGGGCCCACCGGGGAGCTGTTTTTT.

The chain is built from TRBV7-9 and TRBJ1-5, with 7 bases matching TRBD1. The junction had 14 bases not matched to a gene; V was cut back by 9 bases and J by 6 bases. Germline-derived CDR1 and CDR2 are SEHNR and FQNEAQ (reference sequence). CDR3 size: 15 residues. The CDR3 sequence is CASSILDRVGQPQHF. The CDR3 DNA reads as TGTGCCAGTAGTATTCTCGACAGGGTGGGTCAGCCCCAGCATTTT.

This rearrangement joins TRBV5-1 to TRBJ2-5; weak D call: TRBD1 (5 bases). Trimming took off 8 bases at V and 1 base at J, with 12 bases between the two ends. The V gene's germline CDR1 is SGHRS and CDR2 YFSETQ. The CDR3 sequence is 13 residues long. The CDR3 protein is CASRATVQETQYF. Here the CDR3 DNA reads TGCGCCAGTAGAGCGACAGTCCAAGAGACCCAGTACTTC.

The V gene is TRBV30, the J gene TRBJ1-3; D is ambiguous. This CDR3 has 15 amino acids. V lost 0 bases and J 0 bases, leaving 9 bases between the germline ends. The germline CDR1 and CDR2 sequences are GTSNPN and SVGIG (reference sequence). The CDR3 sequence: CAWSVWKFSGNTIYF. The CDR3 bases are TGTGCCTGGAGTGTATGGAAATTCTCTGGAAACACCATATATTTT. Variable domain in full (rest from reference TRBV30 and TRBJ1-3): SQTIHQWPATLVQPVGSPLSLECTVEGTSNPNLYWYRQAAGRGLQLLFYSVGIGQISSEVPQNLSASRPQDRQFILSSKKLLLSDSGFYLCAWSVWKFSGNTIYFGEGSWLTVV.

The chain's CDR3 is CASSVGPSGGLGDIQYF. The CDR3 bases are TGTGCCAGCAGCGTAGGCCCGTCAGGGGGTCTGGGGGACATTCAGTACTTC. The chain couples TRBV9 to TRBJ2-4, with 7 bases fitting TRBD1. Per germline, CDR1 SGDLS and CDR2 YYNGEE. With 0 bases clipped from V and 8 bases from J, the junction kept 14 bases outside the gene matches. This CDR3 spans 17 amino acids. The variable domain in full, completed from reference TRBV9 and TRBJ2-4, reads DSGVTQTPKHLITATGQRVTLRCSPRSGDLSVYWYQQSLDQGLQFLIQYYNGEERAKGNILERFSAQQFPDLHSELNLSSLELGDSALYFCASSVGPSGGLGDIQYFGAGTRLSVL.

The genes are TRBV28 and TRBJ1-2; D uncertain. In germline, CDR1 is MDHEN, CDR2 SYDVKM. Trimming took off 1 base at V and 3 bases at J, with 9 bases between the two ends. The CDR3 extends over 14 amino acids. CDR3 sequence (DNA): TGTGCCAGCAGTTTATTAGCGGCCGACTATGGCTACACCTTC. It specifies CASSLLAADYGYTF.

This clone was found a few times. For the CDR3, the DNA is TGTGCCAGCAGCGGGGGACAGGGGGACACTGAAGCTTTCTTT. Translating it yields CASSGGQGDTEAFF. The gene calls are TRBV13 and TRBJ1-1; 11 nucleotides line up with TRBD1. Per germline, CDR1 PRHDT and CDR2 FYEKMQ (reference sequence). This CDR3 is 14 amino acids long. V trimming: 5 bases; J trimming: 3 bases; junction bases outside the gene matches: 2.

V is TRBV27 and J is TRBJ2-7, with TRBD1 matching 12 bases. The trim removed 4 bases at V and 5 bases at J, leaving 6 bases unmatched. This CDR3 has 15 residues. CDR1 is MNHEY and CDR2 is SMNVEV in the germline V gene (reference sequence). CDR3 bases: TGTGCCAGCAGTTCGTCGGGGACAGGGGGCCACGAGCAGTACTTC. The encoded protein is CASSSSGTGGHEQYF.

The chain joins TRBV19 to TRBJ1-5; D might be TRBD1 (5 bases). Germline V gene sequence: CDR1 LNHDA, CDR2 SQIVND (reference sequence). Deletions cut 3 bases from V and 5 bases from J, with 14 bases between. There are 15 residues in the CDR3. CDR3 region: CASSMWTGGDQPQHF. For the CDR3, the DNA is TGTGCCAGTAGTATGTGGACGGGGGGGGATCAGCCCCAGCATTTT.

The rearrangement uses TRBV19 and TRBJ1-1; TRBD1 might be the D (5 bases). Germline V gives CDR1 LNHDA, CDR2 SQIVND (reference sequence). The CDR3 contains 16 residues. Trimming removed 7 bases from V and 1 base from J, with 19 bases in between. CDR3 DNA: TGTGCCAGTAAGGGCCAAAGGGGATTCCCGAACACTGAAGCTTTCTTT. It translates to CASKGQRGFPNTEAFF.

This chain connects TRBV19 to TRBJ2-7; unclear D gene. V was shortened by 0 bases and J by 9 bases, with 15 bases between the two germline ends. The CDR3 consists of 14 residues. Germline-derived CDR1 and CDR2 are LNHDA and SQIVND (reference sequence). The CDR3 nucleotides read TGTGCCAGTAGTATAGATCGAGACGCGATCGGGCAGTACTTC. Translation: CASSIDRDAIGQYF.

V gene TRBV4-3 combines with J gene TRBJ2-7; D is possibly TRBD2 (7 bases). Per germline, CDR1 LGHNA and CDR2 YSLEER. The V end lost 1 base, the J end lost 2 bases, and 15 bases lay between the germline ends. This CDR3 contains 16 residues. The DNA of the CDR3 is TGCGCCAGCAGCCAAGCCAGCGGGACACCACCCTACGAGCAGTACTTC. It encodes CASSQASGTPPYEQYF.

The CDR3: CSVESGGRLAPETQYF. The CDR3 DNA reads as TGCAGCGTTGAATCCGGGGGCCGACTAGCCCCAGAGACCCAGTACTTC. The chain carries TRBV29-1 and TRBJ2-5, with D possibly matching TRBD2 (7 bases). The V and J ends lost 2 bases and 4 bases respectively, with 20 bases between them. The CDR3 spans 16 residues. Germline V gives CDR1 SQVTM, CDR2 ANQGSEA.

This clone was counted a few times. The J gene is TRBJ2-5, the V gene TRBV25-1; tentative D call: TRBD1 (6 bases). Germline V gene data show CDR1 as MGHDK and CDR2 as SYGVNS. CDR3 size: 14 residues. Trimming removed 4 bases from V and 2 bases from J, with 11 bases in between. CDR3 in amino acids: CASSGQAPQETQYF. DNA for the CDR3: TGTGCCAGCAGTGGACAGGCCCCTCAAGAGACCCAGTACTTC.

In this sample, this clone turned up a few times. The gene calls are TRBV14 and TRBJ1-1; D is possibly TRBD1 (5 bases). The CDR3 extends over 16 amino acids. V shed 2 bases and J shed 4 bases, with 17 bases lying between them. Germline V lookup: CDR1 SGHDN, CDR2 FVKESK. The CDR3 DNA is TGTGCCAGCAGCCAAAACCATCTTGGGGGGTCCACTGAAGCTTTCTTT. The encoded protein is CASSQNHLGGSTEAFF.

CDR3 in amino acids: CASSPSTGVYEKLFF. CDR3 DNA sequence: TGTGCCAGTAGTCCCTCGACAGGGGTTTATGAAAAACTGTTTTTT. This chain uses TRBV19 with TRBJ1-4, with 8 bases that match TRBD1. The CDR3 totals 15 residues. Germline V gene data show CDR1 as LNHDA and CDR2 as SQIVND (reference sequence). Unmatched junction bases numbered 8, after V lost 5 bases and J lost 6 bases. The full variable domain, with the rest looked up from reference TRBV19 and TRBJ1-4, is DGGITQSPKYLFRKEGQNVTLSCEQNLNHDAMYWYRQDPGQGLRLIYYSQIVNDFQKGDIAEGYSVSREKKESFPLTVTSAQKNPTAFYLCASSPSTGVYEKLFFGSGTQLSVL.

This rearrangement joins TRBV5-4 to TRBJ2-7; 12 nucleotides match TRBD2. V was pared by 0 bases and J by 4 bases, with 5 bases of the junction left unmatched. The V gene's germline CDR1 is SGHNT and CDR2 YYREEE (reference sequence). The CDR3 has 16 residues. The CDR3 nucleotides read TGTGCCAGCAGCTTGGGACTAGCGGGAGCTTCTTACGAGCAGTACTTC. Protein: CASSLGLAGASYEQYF. Full variable domain (outside the CDR3, taken from reference TRBV5-4 and TRBJ2-7): ETGVTQSPTHLIKTRGQQVTLRCSSQSGHNTVSWYQQALGQGPQFIFQYYREEENGRGNFPPRFSGLQFPNYSSELNVNALELDDSALYLCASSLGLAGASYEQYFGPGTRLTVT.

V usage is TRBV7-9 and J usage is TRBJ1-4; D not resolved. V was trimmed by 0 bases and J by 8 bases, leaving 13 bases between them. CDR1 is SEHNR and CDR2 is FQNEAQ in the germline V gene (reference sequence). The CDR3 contains 15 residues. The CDR3 sequence is CASSLASAEWEKLFF. The DNA of the CDR3 is TGTGCCAGCAGCTTAGCGTCCGCCGAGTGGGAAAAACTGTTTTTT.

V is TRBV4-2 and J is TRBJ1-3; 8 nucleotides align to TRBD1. Germline values: CDR1 LGHNA, CDR2 YNFKEQ. Losses at the gene ends were 4 bases for V and 6 bases for J; bases not matched to a gene: 8. The CDR3 spans 15 residues. CDR3 protein: CASSPETGAPNTIYF. Here the CDR3 DNA reads TGTGCCAGCAGCCCAGAGACAGGGGCGCCAAACACCATATATTTT.

V gene TRBV25-1 combines with J gene TRBJ2-3; TRBD2 is a possible D gene (7 bases). CDR1 is MGHDK and CDR2 is SYGVNS in the germline V gene. The length of the CDR3 is 12 residues. V was shortened by 8 bases and J by 8 bases, with 14 bases between the two germline ends. The CDR3 coding sequence is TGTGCCAGCGGGGGGGGCGAGAGTACGCAGTATTTT. Amino acid sequence: CASGGGESTQYF.

V and J are TRBV10-3 and TRBJ1-3; no definite D call. The germline V gene encodes CDR1 ENHRY and CDR2 SYGVKD. Trimming left V 3 bases short and J 0 bases short, with 9 bases between. The CDR3 loop spans 15 amino acids. The chain's CDR3 is CAISDAGNSGNTIYF. CDR3 DNA sequence: TGTGCCATCAGTGACGCCGGGAACTCTGGAAACACCATATATTTT.

This clone has just one count. DNA of the CDR3: TGCGCCAGCAGCCAAAGACAGGGGGCGAAGGTGAACACTGAAGCTTTCTTT. Encoded protein: CASSQRQGAKVNTEAFF. The genes are TRBV4-1 and TRBJ1-1, with 10 positions matching TRBD1. The CDR3 contains 17 residues. V gave up 2 bases and J gave up 0 bases; unmatched junction bases: 6. Germline values: CDR1 MGHRA, CDR2 YSYEKL.